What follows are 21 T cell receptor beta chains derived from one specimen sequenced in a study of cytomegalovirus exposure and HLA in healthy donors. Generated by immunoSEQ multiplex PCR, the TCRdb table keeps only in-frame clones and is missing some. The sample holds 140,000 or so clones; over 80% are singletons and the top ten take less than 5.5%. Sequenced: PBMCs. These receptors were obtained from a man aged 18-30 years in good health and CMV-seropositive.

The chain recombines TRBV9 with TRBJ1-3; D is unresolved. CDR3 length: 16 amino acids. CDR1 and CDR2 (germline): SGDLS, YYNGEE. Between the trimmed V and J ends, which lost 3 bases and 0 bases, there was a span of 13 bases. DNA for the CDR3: TGTGCCAGCAGCGCGACTGGGTCGCCCTCTGGAAACACCATATATTTT. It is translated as CASSATGSPSGNTIYF.

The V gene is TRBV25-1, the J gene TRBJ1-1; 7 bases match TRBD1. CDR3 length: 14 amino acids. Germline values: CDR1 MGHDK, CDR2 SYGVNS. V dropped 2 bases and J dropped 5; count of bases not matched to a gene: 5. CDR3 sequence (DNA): TGTGCCAGCAGTGAACACAGGGGCCGTACTGAAGCTTTCTTT. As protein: CASSEHRGRTEAFF.

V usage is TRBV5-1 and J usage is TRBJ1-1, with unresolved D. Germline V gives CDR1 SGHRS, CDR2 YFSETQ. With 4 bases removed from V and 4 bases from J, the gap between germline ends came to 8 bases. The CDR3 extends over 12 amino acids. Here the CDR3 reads CASSVPGTEAFF. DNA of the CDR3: TGCGCCAGCAGCGTTCCGGGCACTGAAGCTTTCTTT.

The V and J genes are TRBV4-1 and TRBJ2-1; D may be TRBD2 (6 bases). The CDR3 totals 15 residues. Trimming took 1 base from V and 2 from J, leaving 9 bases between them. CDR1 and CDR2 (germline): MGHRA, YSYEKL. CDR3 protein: CASSQGTTTYNEQFF. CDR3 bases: TGCGCCAGCAGCCAAGGGACTACCACCTACAATGAGCAGTTCTTC.

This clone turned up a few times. The chain's CDR3 is CASSETGRAYEQYF. The CDR3, as DNA: TGTGCCAGCAGTGAGACAGGAAGGGCCTACGAGCAGTACTTC. The chain has TRBV27 and TRBJ2-7; D perhaps matches TRBD1 (6 bases). Germline V gives CDR1 MNHEY, CDR2 SMNVEV (reference sequence). The CDR3 covers 14 residues. V lost 5 bases and J lost 2, with 13 bases in between.

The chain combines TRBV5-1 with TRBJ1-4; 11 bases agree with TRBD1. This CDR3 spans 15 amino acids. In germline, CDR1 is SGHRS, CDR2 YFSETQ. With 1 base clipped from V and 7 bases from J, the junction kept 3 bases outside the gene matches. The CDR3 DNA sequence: TGCGCCAGCAGCTTGATGGGACAGGGGGTTGAAAAACTGTTTTTT. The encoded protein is CASSLMGQGVEKLFF.

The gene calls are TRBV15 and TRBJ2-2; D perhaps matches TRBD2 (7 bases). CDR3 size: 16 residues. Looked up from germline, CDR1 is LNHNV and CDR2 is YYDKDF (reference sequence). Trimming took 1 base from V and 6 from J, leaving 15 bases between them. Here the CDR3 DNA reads TGTGCCACCAGCAGAGCCCCGCGGGGGCGTTCCGGGGAGCTGTTTTTT. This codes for CATSRAPRGRSGELFF.

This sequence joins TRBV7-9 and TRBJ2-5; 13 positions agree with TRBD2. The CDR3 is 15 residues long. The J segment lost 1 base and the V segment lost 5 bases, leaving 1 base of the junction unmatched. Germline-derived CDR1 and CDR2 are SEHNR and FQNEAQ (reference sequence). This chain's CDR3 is CASSGTSGAQETQYF. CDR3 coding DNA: TGTGCCAGCAGCGGGACTAGCGGGGCCCAAGAGACCCAGTACTTC.

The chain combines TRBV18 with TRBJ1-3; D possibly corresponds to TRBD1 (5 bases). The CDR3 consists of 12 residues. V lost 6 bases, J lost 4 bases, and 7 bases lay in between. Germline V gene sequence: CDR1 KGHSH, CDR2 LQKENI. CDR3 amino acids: CASSDIGNTIYF. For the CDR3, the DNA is TGTGCCAGCTCGGACATCGGAAACACCATATATTTT.

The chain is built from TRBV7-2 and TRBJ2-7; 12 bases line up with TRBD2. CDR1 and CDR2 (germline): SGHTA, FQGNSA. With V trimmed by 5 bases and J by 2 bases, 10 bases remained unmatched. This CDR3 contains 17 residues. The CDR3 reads CASSPLGLAGLTYEQYF. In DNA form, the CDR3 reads TGTGCCAGCAGCCCGTTGGGACTAGCGGGCCTAACCTACGAGCAGTACTTC.

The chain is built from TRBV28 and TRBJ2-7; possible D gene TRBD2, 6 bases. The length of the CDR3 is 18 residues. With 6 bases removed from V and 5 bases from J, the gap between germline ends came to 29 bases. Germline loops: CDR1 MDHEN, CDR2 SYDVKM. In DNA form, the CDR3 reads TGTGCCAGCAGGACCGGGACTGACCTAATTTTAAGAACTCACGAGCAGTACTTC. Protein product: CASRTGTDLILRTHEQYF.

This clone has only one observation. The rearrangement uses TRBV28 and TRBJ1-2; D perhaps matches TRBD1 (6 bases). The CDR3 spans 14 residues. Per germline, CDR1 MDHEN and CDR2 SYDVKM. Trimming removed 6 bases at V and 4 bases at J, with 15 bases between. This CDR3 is CASSPGTFPYGYTF. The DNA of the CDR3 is TGTGCCAGCAGCCCAGGGACATTCCCCTATGGCTACACCTTC.

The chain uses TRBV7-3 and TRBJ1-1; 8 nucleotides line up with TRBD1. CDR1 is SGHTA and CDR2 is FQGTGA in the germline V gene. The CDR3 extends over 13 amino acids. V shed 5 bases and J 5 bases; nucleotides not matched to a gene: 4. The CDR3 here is CASSMDRETEAFF. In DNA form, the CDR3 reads TGTGCCAGCAGCATGGACAGGGAAACTGAAGCTTTCTTT.

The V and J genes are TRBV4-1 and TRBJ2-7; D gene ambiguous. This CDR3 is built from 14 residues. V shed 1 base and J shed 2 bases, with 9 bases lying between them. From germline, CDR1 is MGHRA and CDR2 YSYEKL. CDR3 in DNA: TGCGCCAGCAGCCAAGTACCGGGTACCTACGAGCAGTACTTC. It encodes CASSQVPGTYEQYF.

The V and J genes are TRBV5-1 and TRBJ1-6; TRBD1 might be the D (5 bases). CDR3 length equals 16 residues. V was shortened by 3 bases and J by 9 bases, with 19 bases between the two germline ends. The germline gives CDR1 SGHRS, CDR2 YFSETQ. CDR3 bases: TGCGCCAGCAGCTCCCAGCAGGGCGGTAATATTTCACCCCTCCACTTT. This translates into CASSSQQGGNISPLHF. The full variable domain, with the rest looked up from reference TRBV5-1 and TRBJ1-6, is KAGVTQTPRYLIKTRGQQVTLSCSPISGHRSVSWYQQTPGQGLQFLFEYFSETQRNKGNFPGRFSGRQFSNSRSEMNVSTLELGDSALYLCASSSQQGGNISPLHFGNGTRLTVT.

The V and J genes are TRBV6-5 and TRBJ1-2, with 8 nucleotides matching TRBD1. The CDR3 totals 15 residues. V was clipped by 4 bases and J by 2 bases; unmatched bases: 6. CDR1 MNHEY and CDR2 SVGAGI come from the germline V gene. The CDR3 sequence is CASSLTGERNYGYTF. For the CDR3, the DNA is TGTGCCAGCAGTTTGACAGGGGAGAGGAACTATGGCTACACCTTC.

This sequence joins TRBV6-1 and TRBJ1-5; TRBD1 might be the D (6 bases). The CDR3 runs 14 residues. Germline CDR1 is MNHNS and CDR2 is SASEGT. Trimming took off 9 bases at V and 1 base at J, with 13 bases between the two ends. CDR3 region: CASFLQGSNQPQHF. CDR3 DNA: TGTGCCAGTTTTTTACAGGGAAGCAATCAGCCCCAGCATTTT.

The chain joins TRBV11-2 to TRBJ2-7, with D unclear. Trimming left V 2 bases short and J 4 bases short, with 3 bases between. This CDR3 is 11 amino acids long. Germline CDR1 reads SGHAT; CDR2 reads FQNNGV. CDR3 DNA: TGTGCCAGCAGCTTAATATACGAGCAGTACTTC. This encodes CASSLIYEQYF.

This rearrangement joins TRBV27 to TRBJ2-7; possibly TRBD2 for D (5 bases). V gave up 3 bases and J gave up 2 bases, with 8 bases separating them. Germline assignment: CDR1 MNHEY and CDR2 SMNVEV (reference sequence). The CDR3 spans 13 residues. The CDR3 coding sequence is TGTGCCAGCAGTTTCGGGATTGCCTACGAGCAGTACTTC. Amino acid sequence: CASSFGIAYEQYF.

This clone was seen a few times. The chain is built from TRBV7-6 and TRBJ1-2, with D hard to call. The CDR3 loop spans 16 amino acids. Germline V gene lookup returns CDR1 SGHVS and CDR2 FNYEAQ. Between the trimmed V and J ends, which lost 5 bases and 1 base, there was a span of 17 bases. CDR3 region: CASSAALGAFNYGYTF. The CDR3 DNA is TGTGCCAGCAGCGCCGCTCTAGGAGCTTTTAACTATGGCTACACCTTC.

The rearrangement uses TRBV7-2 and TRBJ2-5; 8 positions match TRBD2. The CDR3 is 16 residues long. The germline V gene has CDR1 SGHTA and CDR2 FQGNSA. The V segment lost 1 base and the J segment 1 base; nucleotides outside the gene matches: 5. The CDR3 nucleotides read TGTGCCAGCAGCTTAGGGGGGACTAGAGTCCAAGAGACCCAGTACTTC. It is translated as CASSLGGTRVQETQYF.